These 9 T cell receptor beta chains came from one sample sequenced in a study of shared clonotypes between healthy human individuals. Measured with immunoSEQ multiplex PCR; TCRdb has only the in-frame clones, and not every one. Here the sample spans 110,000 or so clones, around two thirds being singletons. Sequencing was done on a sample of memory CD8+ T cells sorted from blood. As to subset: CD45RO+ cells pooled with CCR7-negative TemRA cells. Source of these receptors: a woman in her 30s in good health.

The rearrangement links TRBV7-2 to TRBJ2-3; either TRBD1 or TRBD2 may fit D (5 bases each). The germline V gene has CDR1 SGHTA and CDR2 FQGNSA. CDR3 length: 14 amino acids. Trimming took 5 bases from V and 13 from J, leaving 22 bases between them. The CDR3 region has the DNA TGTGCCAGCAGCCCAATCCCCTCCGGGACCTTAAAGTATTTT. This translates into CASSPIPSGTLKYF.

This chain joins TRBV4-2 and TRBJ2-1, with 10 nucleotides matching TRBD2. V lost 0 bases to trimming and J lost 6 bases; unmatched junction nucleotides: 5. The germline CDR1 and CDR2 sequences are LGHNA and YNFKEQ. CDR3 length: 16 residues. CDR3 bases: TGTGCCAGCAGCCAAGATGGGGCTAGCGGGAGCAATGAGCAGTTCTTC. Translation: CASSQDGASGSNEQFF.

The J gene is TRBJ2-7, the V gene TRBV28; D could derive from TRBD1 or TRBD2 (5 bases each). The CDR3 length is 14 residues. The germline V and J ends were trimmed by 10 bases and 5 bases, with 21 bases remaining between them. Germline lookup yields CDR1 MDHEN and CDR2 SYDVKM. This CDR3 reads CATRQGRSRDEQYF. The CDR3, as DNA: TGTGCCACTAGGCAGGGACGTAGCAGAGACGAGCAGTACTTC.

V is TRBV4-1 and J is TRBJ1-1; 7 bases align to TRBD1. V shed 2 bases, J shed 0 bases, and the junction held 12 bases outside the gene matches. Per germline, CDR1 MGHRA and CDR2 YSYEKL. This CDR3 contains 18 residues. The CDR3 DNA reads as TGCGCCAGCAGCCAACCCAGGGACAGCTATTCCTTGAACACTGAAGCTTTCTTT. This encodes CASSQPRDSYSLNTEAFF.

V is TRBV7-8 and J is TRBJ2-3; D gene uncertain. CDR1 is SGHVS, CDR2 FQNEAQ, per germline. The CDR3 contains 14 residues. V was pared by 2 bases and J by 1 base, with 7 bases between. The CDR3 nucleotides are TGTGCCAGCAGCTTAAATCGCGGCACAGATACGCAGTATTTT. This gives the protein CASSLNRGTDTQYF.

The chain joins TRBV25-1 to TRBJ1-5; no clear D. Germline-derived CDR1 and CDR2 are MGHDK and SYGVNS. The V end lost 4 bases, the J end lost 6 bases, and 7 bases lay between the germline ends. The CDR3 is made up of 12 amino acids. The CDR3 loop reads CASSVEGQPQHF. The CDR3, as DNA: TGTGCCAGCAGTGTAGAAGGTCAGCCCCAGCATTTT.

The V call is TRBV5-4, the J call TRBJ2-7, with TRBD1 identical over 7 bases. This CDR3 spans 14 amino acids. The V and J ends lost 0 bases and 3 bases, in that order; junction bases with no gene match: 3. Germline V gene data show CDR1 as SGHNT and CDR2 as YYREEE (reference sequence). The CDR3 here is CASSLAGGDYEQYF. In DNA form, the CDR3 reads TGTGCCAGCAGCTTGGCAGGGGGTGACTACGAGCAGTACTTC.

The rearrangement uses TRBV28 and TRBJ2-1, with a tentative D call TRBD2 (7 bases). The germline V and J ends were trimmed by 4 bases and 9 bases, with 28 bases remaining between them. The CDR3 covers 18 residues. Germline CDR1 is MDHEN and CDR2 is SYDVKM. CDR3 residues: CASSSPLGGALTNGEQFF. As DNA, the CDR3 is TGTGCCAGCAGTTCTCCCCTGGGGGGGGCACTAACGAACGGTGAGCAGTTCTTC.

This clone appeared a few times. The chain couples TRBV29-1 to TRBJ1-4; D gene ambiguous. The CDR3 is made up of 11 amino acids. Per germline, CDR1 SQVTM and CDR2 ANQGSEA. Trimming removed 4 bases at V and 8 bases at J, with 8 bases between. The CDR3 DNA is TGCAGCGTTGCTCACTGGGAAAAACTGTTTTTT. Its translation is CSVAHWEKLFF.